Described below is a single TCR beta chain sequence and its context. The antigen it recognizes is unknown. No clone much larger than this one lies a single base away; base qualities are absent. The time point tag for this specimen amounts to: baseline before first vaccination. Samples from vaccinated people were obtained from the UK trials COV001 and COV002, which included a single-blind randomized controlled phase 2/3 trial of AZD1222 (ChAdOx1 nCoV-19) in healthy adults. For TCRbeta chain sequencing, PBMC samples from trial participants were taken at day 0 and at day 28 after the second dose. Trimming at the junction amounts to 5 bases on V and 2 bases on J, and the germline ends lie 6 bases apart. CDR1 DFQATT and CDR2 SNEGSKA were looked up in the germline V gene (reference sequence). Spanning cysteine to phenylalanine, the CDR3 consists of 11 amino acids. Only the CDR3 DNA is retained, 33 bases long and in frame from the first base.

This sample was taken from a study of T cell responses to AZD1222 COVID-19 vaccine (dated by TCRdb to about 2021). Background on the whole study: AZD1222 recipients with second doses at about 4 weeks or about 12 weeks were pooled, because spike-specific TCR depth and breadth did not differ between schedules. Trial participants were enrolled into age subgroups of 18-55, 56-69 and 70-plus years, which contained around 150, 29 and 61 TCR-sequenced participants, respectively. A total of 230 to 250 trial participants underwent TCR sequencing, of whom roughly 210 had received two doses of AZD1222 and some 25 had received two doses of the MenACWY control vaccine. Broader findings and caveats from the paper: Participants were mostly white British, with more females than males. The authors suggested clonal diversity may have been underestimated. Reportedly, close to half of the unique spike-specific TCRs recognized epitopes lying outside the regions that are mutated in the B.1.351 and B.1.1.7 variants. Conclusions about previously exposed vaccinees are limited, since just a handful of AZD1222 recipients were seropositive for SARS-CoV-2 at baseline. Because no day 14 peak-response samples were available, repertoires were characterized only after the peak T cell response. Spike-specific TCR breadth and depth rose significantly after two AZD1222 doses compared with day 0 and with MenACWY recipients. In the small 56-69-year group, the increase in depth fell short of significance, most likely because of low power. The whole spike protein was spanned by vaccine-associated CD4 TCRs, and dominant responses were seen in regions 160-218 and 743-854.

The CDR3 regions of human TCRbeta chains were subjected to immunosequencing. As for the authors' bioinformatics: TCRs in the repertoires were compared against a reference library of SARS-CoV-2-specific TCRs that had been generated with the MIRA antigen-specificity platform. Breadth was defined as the fraction of unique TCRs that were SARS-CoV-2-associated, and depth was defined as the fraction of total T cells that were SARS-CoV-2-associated. Using the MIRA data, each spike-specific TCR was mapped to the spike region that the TCR reacts to and placed in a CD4 or CD8 class. Log10-transformed breadth and depth values were compared by one-way ANOVA with Sidak's multiple comparisons tests. TCRdb took over this immuneACCESS table, retaining in-frame rearrangements with V and J assigned. Such tables are incomplete; in checked studies, under half of the missing clones stem from an unresolved V gene, and the remainder is unexplained. Clonal size and the V and J genes are those of that table, whereas D and trimming came from the DNA. The table for this sample lists 150,000 to 200,000 clones; 87% of them were counted only once. About 3% of the sample is taken by the ten largest.

This material consisted of peripheral blood, taken on day 0 of AZD1222 vaccination. The TCR sequence derives from an adult in good health. This chain is built from TRBV20-1 and TRBJ1-1; a confident D gene designation cannot be given. The DNA sequence follows: TGCAGTGCTTGGGGAAACACTGAAGCTTTCTTT. This encodes CSAWGNTEAFF.